Following are 19 T cell receptor beta chains from one sample sequenced in a study of CD4 T cells in relation to SARS-CoV-2 and coronaviruses. Sequenced by immunoSEQ multiplex PCR; TCRdb stores in-frame clones only, minus some. The sample has under 25,000 clones, around 82% seen once. Antigen specificity for these receptors is unknown. CD4+ T cells from unexposed donors were obtained before the COVID-19 pandemic (2011-2018). After roughly ten days of culture, CD4+ T cells were isolated. Sequenced sample: CD4+ T cells from PBMCs, cultured in vitro. The receptors stem from a human donor in good health.

This rearrangement joins TRBV5-4 to TRBJ2-5, with D possibly matching TRBD2 (5 bases). Per germline, CDR1 SGHNT and CDR2 YYREEE (reference sequence). The CDR3 length is 14 residues. V shed 2 bases and J shed 3 bases, with 11 bases lying between them. The CDR3, as DNA: TGTGCCAGCAGCTTTGGCGGAGGAAAAGAGACCCAGTACTTC. It is translated as CASSFGGGKETQYF.

V gene TRBV30 combines with J gene TRBJ1-2, with TRBD1 as a possible D gene (6 bases). The germline gives CDR1 GTSNPN, CDR2 SVGIG (reference sequence). Trimming shortened V by 2 bases and J by 8 bases, and 18 bases separated the two germline ends. The CDR3 has 14 residues. CDR3 region: CAWSFGWGAGGYTF. CDR3 sequence (DNA): TGTGCCTGGAGTTTCGGTTGGGGGGCGGGAGGCTACACCTTC.

This clone occurred a few times. The chain uses TRBV10-3 and TRBJ2-7; tentatively, D is TRBD2 (6 bases). The germline V gene encodes CDR1 ENHRY and CDR2 SYGVKD. Between the trimmed V and J ends, which lost 0 bases and 4 bases, there was a span of 7 bases. The CDR3 totals 13 residues. In DNA form, the CDR3 reads TGTGCCATCAGTGAGTCTGGGGGGTACGAGCAGTACTTC. It yields the protein CAISESGGYEQYF.

The V and J genes are TRBV28 and TRBJ1-1; no clear D. Looked up from germline, CDR1 is MDHEN and CDR2 is SYDVKM. CDR3 length equals 13 residues. V was trimmed by 6 bases and J by 10 bases, leaving 18 bases between them. The CDR3 reads CASSQEGPRIAFF. The CDR3 DNA follows: TGTGCCAGCAGCCAAGAAGGGCCTAGAATAGCTTTCTTT.

In this sample, this clone turned up a few times. The rearrangement links TRBV7-6 to TRBJ1-6; D is possibly TRBD1 (6 bases). V lost 5 bases and J 8 bases, leaving 19 bases between the germline ends. This CDR3 is built from 16 residues. Germline V gene sequence: CDR1 SGHVS, CDR2 FNYEAQ. CDR3 protein: CASSARGAGLDSPLHF. In nucleotides, the CDR3 is TGTGCCAGCAGCGCCCGGGGGGCAGGGTTGGATTCACCCCTCCACTTT.

A single count supports this clone. V gene TRBV11-3 combines with J gene TRBJ2-7; D remains ambiguous. The CDR3 has 11 residues. Deletions cut 1 base from V and 5 bases from J, with 3 bases between. Germline V gene lookup returns CDR1 SGHNT and CDR2 YENEEA. The chain's CDR3 is CASSLGHEQYF. The CDR3 DNA sequence: TGTGCCAGCAGCTTAGGTCACGAGCAGTACTTC.

This clone has a single count. The chain carries TRBV14 and TRBJ1-1, with a weak D call TRBD1 (5 bases). This CDR3 spans 12 amino acids. CDR1 and CDR2 from the germline V gene are SGHDN and FVKESK. With 0 bases removed from V and 11 bases from J, the gap between germline ends came to 10 bases. The CDR3 nucleotides read TGTGCCAGCAGCCAAGATTCGGGGGTTGCTTTCTTT. Its protein product is CASSQDSGVAFF.

This clone was seen a single time. The V gene is TRBV25-1, the J gene TRBJ2-3; a possible D gene is TRBD2 (5 bases). Germline V lookup: CDR1 MGHDK, CDR2 SYGVNS. This CDR3 has 15 residues. Trimming stripped 2 bases from V and 0 bases from J, with 9 bases between. The CDR3 sequence: CASSEPGVSTDTQYF. The CDR3 region has the DNA TGTGCCAGCAGTGAACCCGGGGTTAGCACAGATACGCAGTATTTT.

The gene calls are TRBV11-2 and TRBJ1-4; 7 positions agree with TRBD1. J lost 8 bases, V lost 2 bases, and 11 bases had no gene match. The CDR3 is 16 amino acids. Germline CDR1 SGHAT, CDR2 FQNNGV. The CDR3 protein is CASSLKLKGGREKLFF. The CDR3 coding sequence is TGTGCCAGCAGCTTAAAGTTAAAAGGGGGCAGGGAAAAACTGTTTTTT.

J is TRBJ2-7 and V is TRBV23-1; D remains ambiguous. TRBV23-1 carries the ORF label, with uncertain function. Trimming pared 4 bases from V and 2 bases from J, leaving 21 bases between. This CDR3 contains 17 residues. This chain's CDR3 is CASSLGGSADSTYEQYF. The CDR3 bases are TGCGCCAGCAGTCTAGGTGGCAGCGCAGATTCAACCTACGAGCAGTACTTC.

The chain carries TRBV4-2 and TRBJ1-4; tentatively, D is TRBD1 (5 bases). The germline V gene encodes CDR1 LGHNA and CDR2 YNFKEQ. The V end was cut by 1 base, the J end by 7 bases, with 10 bases between. This CDR3 contains 14 residues. The CDR3 coding sequence is TGTGCCAGCAGCCAAGGTCAGGGAGGTGAAAAACTGTTTTTT. This gives the protein CASSQGQGGEKLFF.

This rearrangement joins TRBV18 to TRBJ1-3; D unclear. Trimming pared 3 bases from V and 0 bases from J, leaving 6 bases between. This CDR3 spans 14 amino acids. Per germline, CDR1 KGHSH and CDR2 LQKENI. CDR3: CASSPWGSGNTIYF. For the CDR3, the DNA is TGTGCCAGCTCACCTTGGGGCTCTGGAAACACCATATATTTT.

The V and J genes are TRBV9 and TRBJ1-6; 9 bases map to TRBD1. After removal of 4 bases from V and 7 bases from J, the junction contained 6 bases not matched to a gene. In germline, CDR1 is SGDLS, CDR2 YYNGEE. There are 15 residues in the CDR3. In DNA, the CDR3 is TGTGCCAGCAGCTACAACAGGGGGCTGAATTCACCCCTCCACTTT. Its protein is CASSYNRGLNSPLHF.

The chain joins TRBV2 to TRBJ1-5; D ambiguous. The CDR3 is 13 amino acids. CDR1 SNHLY and CDR2 FYNNEI come from the germline V gene. V was clipped by 5 bases and J by 5 bases, with 10 bases between them. For the CDR3, the DNA is TGTGCCAGCAGTAACCCACCTGATCAGCCCCAGCATTTT. Residues: CASSNPPDQPQHF.

Only a few counts were recorded for this clone. The genes are TRBV19 and TRBJ2-2; 7 bases match TRBD1. The junction had 10 bases not matched to a gene; V was cut back by 4 bases and J by 5 bases. Germline CDR1 LNHDA, CDR2 SQIVND (reference sequence). CDR3 length: 16 residues. The CDR3, as DNA: TGTGCCAGTAGTACGAGACAGGGAACTGTAACCGGGGAGCTGTTTTTT. Protein sequence: CASSTRQGTVTGELFF.

The chain couples TRBV6-5 to TRBJ1-5; a weak D match, TRBD1 (6 bases). The germline V and J ends were trimmed by 8 bases and 2 bases, with 13 bases remaining between them. This CDR3 has 14 residues. Germline CDR1 and CDR2: MNHEY and SVGAGI. The CDR3 protein is CASQQEGGNQPQHF. The DNA of the CDR3 is TGTGCCAGCCAACAGGAGGGGGGCAATCAGCCCCAGCATTTT.

V and J are TRBV6-4 and TRBJ2-3; TRBD2 matches 9 bases. The CDR3 runs 16 residues. Trimming removed 0 bases from V and 6 bases from J; junction bases left unmatched: 7. Germline CDR1 MRHNA, CDR2 SNTAGT. The CDR3 sequence: CASSDSWREGPDTQYF. The CDR3 bases are TGTGCCAGCAGTGACTCTTGGCGGGAGGGCCCCGATACGCAGTATTTT.

V is TRBV9 and J is TRBJ2-5, with 9 bases lining up with TRBD2. J was trimmed by 5 bases and V by 2 bases; bases with no gene match: 4. The CDR3 extends over 14 amino acids. CDR1 SGDLS and CDR2 YYNGEE come from the germline V gene. In DNA, the CDR3 is TGTGCCAGCAGCGTTGGGACTAGCTCTGAGACCCAGTACTTC. Its protein product is CASSVGTSSETQYF.

In this sample, this clone turned up a few times. V usage is TRBV7-3 and J usage is TRBJ2-2; tentatively, D is TRBD2 (6 bases). CDR1 and CDR2 (germline): SGHTA, FQGTGA. The CDR3 length is 17 residues. V lost 5 bases and J 6 bases, leaving 22 bases between the germline ends. CDR3 sequence (DNA): TGTGCCAGCAGCACAAAACCAACGAGACTAGTTGCCGGGGAGCTGTTTTTT. This sequence encodes CASSTKPTRLVAGELFF.